This entry describes one TCR beta chain. Individuals drawn from around 25 US areas were about 18 to 95 years old. Participants reported their clinical history, and cohort assignment relied on those reports. Sequencing was performed with immunoSEQ multiplex PCR; in TCRdb, only in-frame clones are kept and a portion is missing. This sample has 150,000 to 200,000 clones; around 88% occur once, and the top ten carry about 3.5%. These data are taken from a study of blood T cell repertoires in COVID-19. Study-wide background: Whether acute or convalescent, the COVID-19 samples came from the United States, Italy and Spain.

Germline V gives CDR1 DFQATT, CDR2 SNEGSKA (reference sequence). The CDR3 contains 9 residues. The chain employs TRBV20-1 and TRBJ2-1, with 7 bases identical to TRBD2. The sequence derives from a woman aged 45-65 years in a cohort exposed to, infected with or recovered from COVID-19 (not recorded which). Input material: PBMCs or T cells enriched from blood (not recorded which). CDR3 nucleotide sequence: TGCAGCGCCGGGGAGGGGCAGTTCTTC. Residues: CSAGEGQFF.